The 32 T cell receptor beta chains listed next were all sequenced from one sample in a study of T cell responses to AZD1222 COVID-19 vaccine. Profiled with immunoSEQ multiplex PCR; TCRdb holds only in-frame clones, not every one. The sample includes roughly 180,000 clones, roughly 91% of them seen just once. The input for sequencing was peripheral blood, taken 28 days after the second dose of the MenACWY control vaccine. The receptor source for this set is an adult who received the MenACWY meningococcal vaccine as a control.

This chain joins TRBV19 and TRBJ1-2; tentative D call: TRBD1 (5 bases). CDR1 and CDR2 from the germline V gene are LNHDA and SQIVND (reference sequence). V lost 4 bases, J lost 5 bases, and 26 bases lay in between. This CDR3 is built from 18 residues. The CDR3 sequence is CASSTTHQVGRKGYGYTF. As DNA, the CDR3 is TGTGCCAGTAGTACAACCCATCAGGTGGGCAGGAAGGGGTATGGCTACACCTTC.

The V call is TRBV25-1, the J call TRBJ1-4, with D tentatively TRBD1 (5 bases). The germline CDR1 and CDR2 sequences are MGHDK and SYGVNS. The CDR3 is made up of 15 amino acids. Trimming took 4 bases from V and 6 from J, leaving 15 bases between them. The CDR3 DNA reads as TGTGCCAGCAGTGTCCCAGGGCGAACCGATGAAAAACTGTTTTTT. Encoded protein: CASSVPGRTDEKLFF.

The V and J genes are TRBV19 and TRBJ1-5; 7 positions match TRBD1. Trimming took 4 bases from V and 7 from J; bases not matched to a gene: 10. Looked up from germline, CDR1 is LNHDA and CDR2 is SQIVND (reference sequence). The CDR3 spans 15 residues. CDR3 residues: CASSKLQGTGQPQHF. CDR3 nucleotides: TGTGCCAGTAGTAAACTACAGGGGACGGGGCAGCCCCAGCATTTT.

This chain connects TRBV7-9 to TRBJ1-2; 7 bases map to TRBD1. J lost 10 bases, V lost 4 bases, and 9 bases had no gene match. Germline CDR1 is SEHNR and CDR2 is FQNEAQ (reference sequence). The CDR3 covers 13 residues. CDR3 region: CASSSIDRATYTF. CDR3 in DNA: TGTGCCAGCAGCTCTATCGACAGGGCCACCTACACCTTC.

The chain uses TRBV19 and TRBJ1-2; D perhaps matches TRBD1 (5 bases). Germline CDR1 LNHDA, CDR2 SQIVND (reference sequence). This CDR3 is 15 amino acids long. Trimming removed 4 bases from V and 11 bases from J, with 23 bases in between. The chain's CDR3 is CASSTSEGIIGRYTF. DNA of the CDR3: TGTGCCAGTAGTACCTCAGAGGGGATTATCGGAAGGTACACCTTC.

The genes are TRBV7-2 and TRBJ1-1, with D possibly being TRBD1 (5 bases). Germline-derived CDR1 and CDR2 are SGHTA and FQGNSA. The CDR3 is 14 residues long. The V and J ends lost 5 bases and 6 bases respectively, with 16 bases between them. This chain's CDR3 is CASSPDRRGAEAFF. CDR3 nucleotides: TGTGCCAGCAGCCCTGATCGCCGAGGGGCTGAAGCTTTCTTT.

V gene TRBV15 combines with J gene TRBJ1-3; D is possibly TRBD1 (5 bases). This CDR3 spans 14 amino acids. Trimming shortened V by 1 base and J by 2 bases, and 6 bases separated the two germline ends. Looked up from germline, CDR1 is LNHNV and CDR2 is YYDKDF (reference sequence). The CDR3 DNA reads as TGTGCCACCAGCAGAGGGGGGACTGGAAACACCATATATTTT. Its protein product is CATSRGGTGNTIYF.

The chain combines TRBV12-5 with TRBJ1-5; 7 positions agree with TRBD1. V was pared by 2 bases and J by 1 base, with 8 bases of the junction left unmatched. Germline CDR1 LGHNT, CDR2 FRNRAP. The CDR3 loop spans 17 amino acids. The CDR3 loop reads CASGLLADRASNQPQHF. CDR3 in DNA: TGTGCTAGTGGTTTGCTAGCCGACAGGGCGAGCAATCAGCCCCAGCATTTT.

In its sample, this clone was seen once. In nucleotides, the CDR3 is TGTGCCAGCAGCCTAGGGGTCGGGGGCCGCTTTGAAGCTTTCTTT. Translated, it gives CASSLGVGGRFEAFF. J is TRBJ1-1 and V is TRBV7-2, with D possibly being TRBD1 (6 bases). In germline, CDR1 is SGHTA, CDR2 FQGNSA. Trimming took off 5 bases at V and 7 bases at J, with 20 bases between the two ends. The CDR3 extends over 15 amino acids.

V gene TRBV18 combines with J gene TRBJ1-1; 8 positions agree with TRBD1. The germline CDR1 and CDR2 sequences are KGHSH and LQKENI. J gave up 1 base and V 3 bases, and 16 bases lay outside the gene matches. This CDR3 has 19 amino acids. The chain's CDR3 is CASSPPGTGAIGGNTEAFF. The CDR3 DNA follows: TGTGCCAGCTCACCCCCCGGGACAGGCGCGATCGGGGGGAACACTGAAGCTTTCTTT.

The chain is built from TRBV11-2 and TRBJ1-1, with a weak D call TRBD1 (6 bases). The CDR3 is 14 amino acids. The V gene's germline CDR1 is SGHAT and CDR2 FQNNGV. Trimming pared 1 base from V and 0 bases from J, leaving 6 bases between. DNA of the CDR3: TGTGCCAGCAGCTTAGGGACAGTGAACACTGAAGCTTTCTTT. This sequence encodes CASSLGTVNTEAFF.

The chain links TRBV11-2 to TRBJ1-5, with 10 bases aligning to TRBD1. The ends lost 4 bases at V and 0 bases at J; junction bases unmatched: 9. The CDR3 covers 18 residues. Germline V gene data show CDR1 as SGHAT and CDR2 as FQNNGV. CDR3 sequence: CASSSSRQGAISNQPQHF. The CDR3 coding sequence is TGTGCCAGCAGCTCCTCCCGACAGGGGGCAATTAGCAATCAGCCCCAGCATTTT.

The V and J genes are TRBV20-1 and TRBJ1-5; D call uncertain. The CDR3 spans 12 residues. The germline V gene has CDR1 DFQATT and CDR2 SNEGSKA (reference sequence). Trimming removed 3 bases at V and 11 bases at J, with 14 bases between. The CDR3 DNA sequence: TGCAGTGCTAGTGGGCTCGGGAGAGCCCAGCATTTT. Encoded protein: CSASGLGRAQHF.

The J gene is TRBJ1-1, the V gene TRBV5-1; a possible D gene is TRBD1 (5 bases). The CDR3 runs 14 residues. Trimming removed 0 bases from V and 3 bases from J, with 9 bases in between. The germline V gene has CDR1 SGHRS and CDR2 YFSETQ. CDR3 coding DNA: TGCGCCAGCAGCTTGGGAGGGGTCGACACTGAAGCTTTCTTT. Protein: CASSLGGVDTEAFF.

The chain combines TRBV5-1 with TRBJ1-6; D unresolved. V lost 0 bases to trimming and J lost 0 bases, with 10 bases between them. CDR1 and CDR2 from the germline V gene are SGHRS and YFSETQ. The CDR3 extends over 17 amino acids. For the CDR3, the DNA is TGCGCCAGCAGCTTGGGGCCCAGACCCTCCTATAATTCACCCCTCCACTTT. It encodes CASSLGPRPSYNSPLHF.

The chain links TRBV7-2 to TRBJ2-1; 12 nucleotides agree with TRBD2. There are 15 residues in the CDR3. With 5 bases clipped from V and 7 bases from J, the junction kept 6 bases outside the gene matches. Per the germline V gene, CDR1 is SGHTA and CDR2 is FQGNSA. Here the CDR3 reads CASSHSSGGANEQFF. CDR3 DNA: TGTGCCAGCAGCCACTCTAGCGGGGGGGCAAATGAGCAGTTCTTC.

The CDR3 is CSVERSGDTQYF. CDR3 nucleotides: TGCAGCGTTGAAAGGTCCGGAGATACGCAGTATTTT. The chain joins TRBV29-1 to TRBJ2-3; no clear D. This CDR3 is 12 amino acids long. Germline assignment: CDR1 SQVTM and CDR2 ANQGSEA. With 2 bases removed from V and 5 bases from J, the gap between germline ends came to 8 bases.

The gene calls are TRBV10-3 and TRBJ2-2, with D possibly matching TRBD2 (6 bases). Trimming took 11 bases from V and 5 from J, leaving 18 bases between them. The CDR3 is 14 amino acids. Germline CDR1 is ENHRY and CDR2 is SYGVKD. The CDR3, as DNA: TGTGCCGGAAGCCGACTAGAAGGAACCGGGGAGCTGTTTTTT. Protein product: CAGSRLEGTGELFF.

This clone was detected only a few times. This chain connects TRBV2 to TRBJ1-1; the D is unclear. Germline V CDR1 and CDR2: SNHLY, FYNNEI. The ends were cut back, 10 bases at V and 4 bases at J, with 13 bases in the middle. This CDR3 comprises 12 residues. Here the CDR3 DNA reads TGTGCCACCCAGAGGGTTAGCACTGAAGCTTTCTTT. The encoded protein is CATQRVSTEAFF.

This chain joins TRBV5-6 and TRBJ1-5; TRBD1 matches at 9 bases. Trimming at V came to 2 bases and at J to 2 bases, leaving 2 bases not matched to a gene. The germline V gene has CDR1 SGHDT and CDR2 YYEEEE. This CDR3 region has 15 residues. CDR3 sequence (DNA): TGTGCCAGCAGCTTTTGGACAGGGGGCAATCAGCCCCAGCATTTT. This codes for CASSFWTGGNQPQHF.

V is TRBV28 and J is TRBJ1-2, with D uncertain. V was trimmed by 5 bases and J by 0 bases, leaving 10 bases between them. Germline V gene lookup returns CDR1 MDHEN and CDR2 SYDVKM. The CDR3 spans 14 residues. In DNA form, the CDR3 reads TGTGCCAGCAGTGTAGCCTTAGCTAACTATGGCTACACCTTC. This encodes CASSVALANYGYTF.

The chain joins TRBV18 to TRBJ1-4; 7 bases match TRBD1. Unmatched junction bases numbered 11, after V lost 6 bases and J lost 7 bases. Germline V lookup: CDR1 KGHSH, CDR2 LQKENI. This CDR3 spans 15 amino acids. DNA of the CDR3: TGTGCCAGCTCCCTGACAGGGATCCGAGGTGAAAAACTGTTTTTT. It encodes CASSLTGIRGEKLFF. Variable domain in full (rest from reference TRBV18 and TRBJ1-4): NAGVMQNPRHLVRRRGQEARLRCSPMKGHSHVYWYRQLPEEGLKFMVYLQKENIIDESGMPKERFSAEFPKEGPSILRIQQVVRGDSAAYFCASSLTGIRGEKLFFGSGTQLSVL.

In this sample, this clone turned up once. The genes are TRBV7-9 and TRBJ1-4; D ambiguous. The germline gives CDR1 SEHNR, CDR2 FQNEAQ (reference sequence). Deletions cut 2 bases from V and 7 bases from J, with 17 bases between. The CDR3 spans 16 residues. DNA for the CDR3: TGTGCCAGCAGCTTATCCCGGCGTAGCCGGGGTGAAAAACTGTTTTTT. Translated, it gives CASSLSRRSRGEKLFF.

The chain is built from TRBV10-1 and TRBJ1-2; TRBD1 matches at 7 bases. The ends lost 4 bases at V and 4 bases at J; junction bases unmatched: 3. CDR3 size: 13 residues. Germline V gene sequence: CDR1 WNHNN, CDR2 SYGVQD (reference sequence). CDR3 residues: CASSAGTAYGYTF. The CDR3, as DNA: TGCGCCAGCAGTGCCGGGACAGCCTATGGCTACACCTTC.

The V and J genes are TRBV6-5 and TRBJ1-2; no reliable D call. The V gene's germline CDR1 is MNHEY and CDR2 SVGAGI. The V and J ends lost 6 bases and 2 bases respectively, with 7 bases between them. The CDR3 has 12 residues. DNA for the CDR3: TGTGCCAGCAGATCGGGGAACTATGGCTACACCTTC. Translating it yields CASRSGNYGYTF.

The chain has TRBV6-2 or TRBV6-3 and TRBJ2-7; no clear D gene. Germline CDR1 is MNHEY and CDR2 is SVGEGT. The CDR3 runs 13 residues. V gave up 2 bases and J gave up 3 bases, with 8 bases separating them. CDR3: CASSYTRIYEQYF. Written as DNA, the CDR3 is TGTGCCAGCAGTTACACTCGAATCTACGAGCAGTACTTC.

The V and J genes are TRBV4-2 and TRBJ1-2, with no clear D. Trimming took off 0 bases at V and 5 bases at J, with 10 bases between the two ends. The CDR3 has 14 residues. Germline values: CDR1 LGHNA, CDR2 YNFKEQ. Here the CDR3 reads CASSQDRRVYGYTF. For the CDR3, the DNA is TGTGCCAGCAGCCAAGATAGGAGGGTATATGGCTACACCTTC.

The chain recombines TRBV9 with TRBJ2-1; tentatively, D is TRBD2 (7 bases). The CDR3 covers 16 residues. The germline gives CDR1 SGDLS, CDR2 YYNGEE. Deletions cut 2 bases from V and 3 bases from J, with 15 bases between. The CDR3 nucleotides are TGTGCCAGCAGCGTCCCCGGCGGGGGCTTCTACAATGAGCAGTTCTTC. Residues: CASSVPGGGFYNEQFF.

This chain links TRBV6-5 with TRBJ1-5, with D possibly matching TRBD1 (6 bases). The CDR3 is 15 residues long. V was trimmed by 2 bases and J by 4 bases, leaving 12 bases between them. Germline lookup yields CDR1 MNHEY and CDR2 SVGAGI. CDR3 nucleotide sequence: TGTGCCAGCAGTTACGGGGGCAGTAGGAATCAGCCCCAGCATTTT. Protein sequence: CASSYGGSRNQPQHF.

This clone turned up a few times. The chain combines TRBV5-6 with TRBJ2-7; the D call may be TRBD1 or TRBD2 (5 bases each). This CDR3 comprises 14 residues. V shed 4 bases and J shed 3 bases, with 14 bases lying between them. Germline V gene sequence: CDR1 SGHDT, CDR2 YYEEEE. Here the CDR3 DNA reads TGTGCCAGCAGCGTGGGACGGGATTACTACGAGCAGTACTTC. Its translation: CASSVGRDYYEQYF. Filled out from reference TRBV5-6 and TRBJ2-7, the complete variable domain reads DAGVTQSPTHLIKTRGQQVTLRCSPKSGHDTVSWYQQALGQGPQFIFQYYEEEERQRGNFPDRFSGHQFPNYSSELNVNALLLGDSALYLCASSVGRDYYEQYFGPGTRLTVT.

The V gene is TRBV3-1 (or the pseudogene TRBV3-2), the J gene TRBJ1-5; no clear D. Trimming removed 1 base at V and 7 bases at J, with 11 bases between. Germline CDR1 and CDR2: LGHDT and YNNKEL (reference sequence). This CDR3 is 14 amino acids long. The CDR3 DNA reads TGTGCCAGCAGCCAAGGGTGGGGTAAACAGCCCCAGCATTTT. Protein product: CASSQGWGKQPQHF.

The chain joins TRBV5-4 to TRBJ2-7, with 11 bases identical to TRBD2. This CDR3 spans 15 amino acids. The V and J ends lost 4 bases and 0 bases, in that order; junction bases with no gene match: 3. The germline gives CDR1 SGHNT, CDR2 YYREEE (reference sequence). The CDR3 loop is CASSEGLAASYEQYF. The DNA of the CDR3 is TGTGCCAGCAGCGAGGGACTAGCGGCCTCCTACGAGCAGTACTTC.